The 20 T cell receptor beta chains below all came from one sample that was sequenced in a study of T cell responses to AZD1222 COVID-19 vaccine. The table came from immunoSEQ multiplex PCR; TCRdb's copy has only in-frame clones and leaves some out. The sample carries some 120,000 clones, over 75% recorded once. The material sequenced was peripheral blood, taken on day 0 of AZD1222 vaccination. The source of these receptors is an adult in good health.

This clone was seen once. The chain carries TRBV28 and TRBJ1-1, with D unresolved. V lost 6 bases to trimming and J lost 5 bases, with 16 bases between them. Germline values: CDR1 MDHEN, CDR2 SYDVKM. The CDR3 length is 14 residues. The CDR3 nucleotides are TGTGCCAGCAGCCCACCGCAAGGGAAAACTGAAGCTTTCTTT. Its translation: CASSPPQGKTEAFF. The variable domain in full, completed from reference TRBV28 and TRBJ1-1, reads DVKVTQSSRYLVKRTGEKVFLECVQDMDHENMFWYRQDPGLGLRLIYFSYDVKMKEKGDIPEGYSVSREKKERFSLILESASTNQTSMYLCASSPPQGKTEAFFGQGTRLTVV.

The J gene is TRBJ1-5, the V gene TRBV15; D uncertain. CDR3 length: 18 amino acids. The V end lost 0 bases, the J end lost 2 bases, and 17 bases lay between the germline ends. Germline V CDR1 and CDR2: LNHNV, YYDKDF (reference sequence). CDR3 amino acids: CATSRDRAVGWGNQPQHF. In DNA form, the CDR3 reads TGTGCCACCAGCAGAGATCGGGCGGTGGGGTGGGGCAATCAGCCCCAGCATTTT.

In its sample, this clone was seen once. V is TRBV18 and J is TRBJ1-1; D possibly corresponds to TRBD1 (5 bases). CDR3 length equals 12 residues. The germline CDR1 and CDR2 sequences are KGHSH and LQKENI. V shed 3 bases and J shed 8 bases, with 10 bases lying between them. CDR3: CASSPRDGEAFF. The CDR3 DNA reads as TGTGCCAGCTCACCCCGGGACGGCGAAGCTTTCTTT.

The chain is built from TRBV24-1 and TRBJ2-7, with D possibly matching TRBD1 (7 bases). This CDR3 is built from 13 residues. The V end was cut by 5 bases, the J end by 2 bases, with 9 bases between. The V gene's germline CDR1 is KGHDR and CDR2 SFDVKD. CDR3 amino acids: CATSAGGTYEQYF. CDR3 in DNA: TGTGCCACCAGTGCAGGGGGGACCTACGAGCAGTACTTC.

This rearrangement joins TRBV4-2 to TRBJ2-5; D may be TRBD1 (6 bases). V lost 9 bases and J 3 bases, leaving 14 bases between the germline ends. CDR1 LGHNA and CDR2 YNFKEQ come from the germline V gene. The length of the CDR3 is 13 residues. The CDR3 nucleotides are TGTGCCAGGATGGGGGCACACGAAGAGACCCAGTACTTC. Amino acid sequence: CARMGAHEETQYF.

The chain is built from TRBV7-3 and TRBJ2-7; D is undetermined. The CDR3 has 13 residues. Trimming took off 3 bases at V and 2 bases at J, with 8 bases between the two ends. Germline assignment: CDR1 SGHTA and CDR2 FQGTGA. CDR3 amino acids: CASSFSHTYEQYF. CDR3 in DNA: TGTGCCAGCAGCTTCTCTCATACCTACGAGCAGTACTTC.

The chain carries TRBV20-1 and TRBJ1-6; D perhaps matches TRBD1 (6 bases). The CDR3 extends over 13 amino acids. CDR1 is DFQATT and CDR2 is SNEGSKA in the germline V gene (reference sequence). V lost 3 bases and J 8 bases, leaving 11 bases between the germline ends. The CDR3 spells CSASPRGDSPLHF. The CDR3 DNA is TGCAGTGCTAGTCCGAGGGGGGATTCACCCCTCCACTTT.

The chain joins TRBV3-1 (or the pseudogene TRBV3-2) to TRBJ1-4; a possible D gene is TRBD1 (6 bases). The CDR3 has 16 amino acids. The V gene lost 0 bases and the J gene lost 5 bases, with 13 bases spanning the gap. Germline lookup yields CDR1 LGHDT and CDR2 YNNKEL (reference sequence). As DNA, the CDR3 is TGTGCCAGCAGCCAAGATGTCAGGAGGGGGAATGAAAAACTGTTTTTT. This sequence encodes CASSQDVRRGNEKLFF.

V usage is TRBV4-3 and J usage is TRBJ1-2, with a tentative D call TRBD1 (5 bases). The CDR3 is made up of 16 amino acids. V lost 1 base and J lost 8, with 20 bases in between. CDR1 and CDR2 (germline): LGHNA, YSLEER. The CDR3: CASSQAVFGTQKGYTF. For the CDR3, the DNA is TGCGCCAGCAGCCAAGCGGTTTTCGGGACTCAGAAGGGCTACACCTTC.

The chain combines TRBV11-3 with TRBJ1-2, with D hard to call. Trimming took off 3 bases at V and 0 bases at J, with 8 bases between the two ends. This CDR3 comprises 14 residues. Germline V gene sequence: CDR1 SGHNT, CDR2 YENEEA. CDR3 sequence (DNA): TGTGCCAGCAGCTTCCCAGGATCTAACTATGGCTACACCTTC. It encodes CASSFPGSNYGYTF.

The chain has TRBV25-1 and TRBJ1-3; the D gene is possibly TRBD1 (5 bases). This CDR3 spans 14 amino acids. The V end was cut by 6 bases, the J end by 6 bases, with 15 bases between. Germline CDR1 reads MGHDK; CDR2 reads SYGVNS. The CDR3 nucleotides read TGTGCCAGCAGCCTAGGGACTTCCAAAAACACCATATATTTT. This translates into CASSLGTSKNTIYF. The complete variable domain, with remaining parts taken from reference TRBV25-1 and TRBJ1-3, reads EADIYQTPRYLVIGTGKKITLECSQTMGHDKMYWYQQDPGMELHLIHYSYGVNSTEKGDLSSESTVSRIRTEHFPLTLESARPSHTSQYLCASSLGTSKNTIYFGEGSWLTVV.

The rearrangement uses TRBV7-2 and TRBJ1-2, with D hard to call. V lost 2 bases, J lost 5 bases, and 12 bases lay in between. Germline V gives CDR1 SGHTA, CDR2 FQGNSA. The CDR3 spans 14 residues. The CDR3 nucleotides read TGTGCCAGCAGCTTATATCGGTTCGGGTATGGCTACACCTTC. As protein: CASSLYRFGYGYTF. Filled out from reference TRBV7-2 and TRBJ1-2, the complete variable domain reads GAGVSQSPSNKVTEKGKDVELRCDPISGHTALYWYRQSLGQGLEFLIYFQGNSAPDKSGLPSDRFSAERTGGSVSTLTIQRTQQEDSAVYLCASSLYRFGYGYTFGSGTRLTVV.

The CDR3 sequence is CASSPWTSGDNEQFF. CDR3 bases: TGTGCCAGCTCACCATGGACTAGCGGGGACAATGAGCAGTTCTTC. The J gene is TRBJ2-1, the V gene TRBV18; 12 bases are a match to TRBD2. This CDR3 has 15 amino acids. Trimming at V came to 2 bases and at J to 5 bases, leaving 1 base not matched to a gene. Germline V gives CDR1 KGHSH, CDR2 LQKENI.

CDR3 residues: CASRVAFPYGYTF. The CDR3 coding sequence is TGTGCCAGCAGGGTAGCCTTTCCCTATGGCTACACCTTC. This sequence joins TRBV12-3 or TRBV12-4 and TRBJ1-2; D unresolved. Trimming removed 6 bases from V and 4 bases from J, with 12 bases in between. There are 13 residues in the CDR3.

This clone appeared once. The chain couples TRBV7-8 to TRBJ1-1; D unclear. Trimming left V 11 bases short and J 0 bases short, with 25 bases between. The CDR3 covers 17 residues. Germline V gene data show CDR1 as SGHVS and CDR2 as FQNEAQ. The CDR3 is CALAPLQGVGMNTEAFF. The CDR3 DNA is TGTGCCCTAGCACCTCTTCAAGGAGTCGGGATGAACACTGAAGCTTTCTTT.

Only one count was recorded for this clone. The CDR3 DNA follows: TGTGCCATCAGCAAAAGCGCAGGAATCACTGAAGCTTTCTTT. Protein sequence: CAISKSAGITEAFF. V is TRBV10-3 and J is TRBJ1-1; D call uncertain. This CDR3 is built from 14 residues. Trimming took off 6 bases at V and 4 bases at J, with 15 bases between the two ends. Germline values: CDR1 ENHRY, CDR2 SYGVKD.

V and J are TRBV12-3 or TRBV12-4 and TRBJ2-7; maybe TRBD2 (5 bases). This CDR3 has 12 residues. V was shortened by 3 bases and J by 7 bases, with 10 bases between the two germline ends. The DNA for the CDR3 is TGTGCCAGCAGTTTTGGGAGCTTGGAGCAGTACTTC. Protein: CASSFGSLEQYF.

The chain employs TRBV3-1 (or the pseudogene TRBV3-2) and TRBJ1-4; D is perhaps TRBD1 (6 bases). Germline V gene lookup returns CDR1 LGHDT and CDR2 YNNKEL (reference sequence). Deletions cut 0 bases from V and 11 bases from J, with 7 bases between. This CDR3 spans 12 amino acids. The CDR3 DNA sequence: TGTGCCAGCAGCCAAGAAGGGGGGAAACTGTTTTTT. Its protein product is CASSQEGGKLFF.

Note on this clone: At one boundary the junction diverges from the germline segment, which might be a read error. CDR3 sequence reads: CASSAGGSSYEQYF. The CDR3 DNA reads as TGTGCTAGCAGCGCTGGGGGTAGCTCCTACGAGCAGTACTTC. The chain has TRBV7-7 and TRBJ2-7; D may match TRBD1 or TRBD2 (5 bases each). The CDR3 totals 14 residues. Germline CDR1 reads SSHAT; CDR2 reads FNYEAQ (reference sequence).

J is TRBJ2-7 and V is TRBV13; 7 bases are shared with TRBD1. Germline lookup yields CDR1 PRHDT and CDR2 FYEKMQ (reference sequence). Losses at the gene ends were 2 bases for V and 4 bases for J; bases not matched to a gene: 2. The CDR3 spans 13 residues. CDR3 in DNA: TGTGCCAGCAGCTTACGACAGGGTTACGAGCAGTACTTC. Translation: CASSLRQGYEQYF.